This TCR beta chain was retrieved from a study of blood T cell repertoires in COVID-19. V lost 4 bases, J lost 3 bases, and 9 bases lay in between. The CDR3 contains 13 residues. Germline CDR1 is SGDLS and CDR2 is YYNGEE. Produced via immunoSEQ multiplex PCR; TCRdb's table is partial and in-frame only. Here the sample spans some 80,000 clones, more than 75% being singletons. The sample comprised peripheral blood. V and J are TRBV9 and TRBJ2-3; maybe TRBD1 (6 bases). This receptor was taken from a human donor in a cohort sampled during active COVID-19. CDR3: CASSPGQTDTQYF. CDR3 bases: TGTGCCAGCAGCCCCGGACAGACAGATACGCAGTATTTT.